This entry concerns a single T cell receptor beta chain. The data belong to a study of T cell changes during pregnancy in multiple sclerosis. In germline, CDR1 is SGHVS, CDR2 FQNEAQ. The CDR3 contains 21 residues. With 5 bases clipped from V and 8 bases from J, the junction kept 23 bases outside the gene matches. The assay was immunoSEQ multiplex PCR, and TCRdb's table has in-frame clones only and misses some. The sample has about 38,000 clones; roughly 91% are singletons. The chain is built from TRBV7-8 and TRBJ2-1, with TRBD2 identical over 14 bases. Sequencing used CD8+ T cells from peripheral blood mononuclear cells, obtained in the second trimester of pregnancy. This receptor was taken from a female donor with multiple sclerosis, enrolled in a pregnancy study. The CDR3 DNA is TGTGCCAGCAGCCCTCAGACAGGTTTCCTACCGGGACTAGCGGGAGAACATGAGCAGTTCTTC. Protein: CASSPQTGFLPGLAGEHEQFF.